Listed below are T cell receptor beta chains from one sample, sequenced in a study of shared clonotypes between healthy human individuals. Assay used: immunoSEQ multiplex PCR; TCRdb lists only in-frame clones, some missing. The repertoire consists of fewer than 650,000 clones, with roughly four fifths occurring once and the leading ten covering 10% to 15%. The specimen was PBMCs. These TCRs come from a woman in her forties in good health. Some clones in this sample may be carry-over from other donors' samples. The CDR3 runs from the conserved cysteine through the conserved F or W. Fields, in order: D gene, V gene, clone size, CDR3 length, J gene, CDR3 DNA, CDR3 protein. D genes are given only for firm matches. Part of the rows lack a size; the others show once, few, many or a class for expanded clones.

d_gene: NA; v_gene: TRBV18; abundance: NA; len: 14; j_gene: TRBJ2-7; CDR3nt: TGTGCCAGCTCACCAACGAGCAGGAGGTACGAGCAGTACTTC; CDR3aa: CASSPTSRRYEQYF
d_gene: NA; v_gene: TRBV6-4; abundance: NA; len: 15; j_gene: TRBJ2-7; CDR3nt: TGTGCCAGCAGTGACTCGAGCAGGGCCCAGTACGAGCAGTACTTC; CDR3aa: CASSDSSRAQYEQYF
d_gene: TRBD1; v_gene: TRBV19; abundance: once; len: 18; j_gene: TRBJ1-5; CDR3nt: TGTGCCAGTAGTCCACACCCCGGACAGGGGGCAAGCAATCAGCCCCAGCATTTT; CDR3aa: CASSPHPGQGASNQPQHF
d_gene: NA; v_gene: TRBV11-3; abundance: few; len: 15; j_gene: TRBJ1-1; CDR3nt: TGTGCCAGTACAAGCGTGACAGGTCAGAACACTGAAGCTTTCTTT; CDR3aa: CASTSVTGQNTEAFF
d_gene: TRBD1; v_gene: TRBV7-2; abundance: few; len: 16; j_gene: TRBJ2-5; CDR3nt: TGTGCCAGCAGCTTGGCCCCGGGACAGGGCTGGGAGACCCAGTACTTC; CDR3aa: CASSLAPGQGWETQYF
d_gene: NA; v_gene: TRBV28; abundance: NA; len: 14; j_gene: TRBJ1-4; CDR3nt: TGTGCCAGCAGTTTCACCCGCCGGGGCGAAAAACTGTTTTTT; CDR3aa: CASSFTRRGEKLFF
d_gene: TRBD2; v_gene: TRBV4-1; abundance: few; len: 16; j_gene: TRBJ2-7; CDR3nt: TGCGCCAGCAGCCAAGGGTTGGACGGGAGGGTCTACGAGCAGTACTTC; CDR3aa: CASSQGLDGRVYEQYF
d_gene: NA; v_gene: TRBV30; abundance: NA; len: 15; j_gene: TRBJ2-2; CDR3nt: TGTGCCTGGAGCGAGCGGGTGGCGAACACCGGGGAGCTGTTTTTT; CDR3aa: CAWSERVANTGELFF
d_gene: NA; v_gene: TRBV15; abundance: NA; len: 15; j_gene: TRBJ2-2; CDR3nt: TGTGCCACCAGCGGAGGGGGTCCGGGGACCGGGGAGCTGTTTTTT; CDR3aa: CATSGGGPGTGELFF
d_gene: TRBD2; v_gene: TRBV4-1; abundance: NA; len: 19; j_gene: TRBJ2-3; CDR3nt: TGCGCCAGCAGCCAAAGACTAGCGGGAGACCGGGCTAGCACAGATACGCAGTATTTT; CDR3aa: CASSQRLAGDRASTDTQYF
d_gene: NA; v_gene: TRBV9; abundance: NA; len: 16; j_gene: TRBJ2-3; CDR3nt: TGTGCCAGCAGCGTAGAGAGGCAGTGTAACACAGATACGCAGTATTTT; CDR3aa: CASSVERQCNTDTQYF
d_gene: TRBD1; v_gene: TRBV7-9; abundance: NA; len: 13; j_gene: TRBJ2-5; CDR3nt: TGTGCCAGCAGCTTAAACAGGGGCGAGACCCAGTACTTC; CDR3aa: CASSLNRGETQYF
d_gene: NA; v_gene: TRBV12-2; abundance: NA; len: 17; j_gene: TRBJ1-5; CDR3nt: TGTGCAAGTCGCTTTGGGACAGGGGAATTAGGTCCTCAGCCCCAGCATTTT; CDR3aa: CASRFGTGELGPQPQHF
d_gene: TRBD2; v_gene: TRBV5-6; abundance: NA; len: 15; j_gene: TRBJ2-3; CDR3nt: TGTGCCAGCAGCTCCTTGGCGGGAGGCACAGATACGCAGTATTTT; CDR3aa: CASSSLAGGTDTQYF
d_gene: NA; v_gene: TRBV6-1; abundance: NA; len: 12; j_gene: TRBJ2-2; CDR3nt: TGTGCCAGCAAGGAGTGGGCCGGGGAGCTGTTTTTT; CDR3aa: CASKEWAGELFF
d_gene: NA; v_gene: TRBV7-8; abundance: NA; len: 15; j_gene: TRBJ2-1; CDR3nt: TGTGCCAGCAGCTTAGCGCTGAGCGGACTCAATGAGCAGTTCTTC; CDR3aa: CASSLALSGLNEQFF
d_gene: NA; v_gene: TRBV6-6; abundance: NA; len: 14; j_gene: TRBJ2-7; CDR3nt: TGTGCCAGCAGTTACTCGAGAAAACAGGACTGGGGGTACTTC; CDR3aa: CASSYSRKQDWGYF
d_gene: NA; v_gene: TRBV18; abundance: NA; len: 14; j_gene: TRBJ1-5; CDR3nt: TGTGCCAGCTCACCACAGAGGAGCAATCAGCCCCAGCATTTT; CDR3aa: CASSPQRSNQPQHF
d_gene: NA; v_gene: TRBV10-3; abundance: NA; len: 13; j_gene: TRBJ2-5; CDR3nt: TGTGCCATCAGTGCCAGGGCCCAAGAGACCCAGTACTTC; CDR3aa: CAISARAQETQYF
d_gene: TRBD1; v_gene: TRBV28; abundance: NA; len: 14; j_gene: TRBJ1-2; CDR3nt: TGTGCCAGCAGACCTCCAGGGGGCGACTATGGCTACACCTTC; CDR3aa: CASRPPGGDYGYTF
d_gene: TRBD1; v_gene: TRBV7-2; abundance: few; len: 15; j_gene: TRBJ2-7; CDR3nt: TGTGCCAGCAGCCGGGACAGTGGGAACTCCTACGAGCAGTACTTC; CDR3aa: CASSRDSGNSYEQYF
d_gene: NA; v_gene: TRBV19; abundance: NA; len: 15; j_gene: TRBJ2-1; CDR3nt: TGTGCCAGTAGTCGGGCGGGAACCCTGTACAATGAGCAGTTCTTC; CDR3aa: CASSRAGTLYNEQFF
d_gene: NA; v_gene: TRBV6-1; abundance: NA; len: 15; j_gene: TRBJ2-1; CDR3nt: TGTGCCAGCAGTGATCGGTGGCGCCGGAACAATGAGCAGTTCTTC; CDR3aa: CASSDRWRRNNEQFF
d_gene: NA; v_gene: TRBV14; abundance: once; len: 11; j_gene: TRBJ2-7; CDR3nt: TGTGCCAGCAGCCAAGGTCGCGAGCAGTACTTC; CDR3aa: CASSQGREQYF
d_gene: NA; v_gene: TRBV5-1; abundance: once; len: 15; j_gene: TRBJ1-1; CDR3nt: TGCGCCACCATGTGGGGGGACGGGAGGGACACTGAAGCTTTCTTT; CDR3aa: CATMWGDGRDTEAFF
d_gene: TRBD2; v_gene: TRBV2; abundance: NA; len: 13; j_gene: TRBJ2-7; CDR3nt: TGTGCCAGCAGTAGCGGGAGGGCCTACGAGCAGTACTTC; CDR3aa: CASSSGRAYEQYF
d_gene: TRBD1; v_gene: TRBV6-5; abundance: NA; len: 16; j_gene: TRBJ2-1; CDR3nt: TGTGCCAGCAGTTTTGCCGACAGGGGAGCTTTCAATGAGCAGTTCTTC; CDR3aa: CASSFADRGAFNEQFF
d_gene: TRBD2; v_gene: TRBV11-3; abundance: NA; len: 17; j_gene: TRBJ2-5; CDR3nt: TGTGCCAGCAGTCGGGGGGGGACTAGCGGGAGCGCGGAGACCCAGTACTTC; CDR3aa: CASSRGGTSGSAETQYF
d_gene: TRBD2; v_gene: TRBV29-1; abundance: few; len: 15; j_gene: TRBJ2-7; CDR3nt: TGCAGCGTTGGCCCATTTAGCGGGGGTACCTACGAGCAGTACTTC; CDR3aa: CSVGPFSGGTYEQYF
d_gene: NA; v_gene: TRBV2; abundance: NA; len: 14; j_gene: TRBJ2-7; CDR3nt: TGTGCCAGCAGTGGGGTGGAGGTGGGCTACGAGCAGTACTTC; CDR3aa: CASSGVEVGYEQYF
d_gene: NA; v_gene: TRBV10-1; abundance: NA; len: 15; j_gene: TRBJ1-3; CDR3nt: TGCGCCAGCACTGACCTTCGGTACTCTGGAAACACCATATATTTT; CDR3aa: CASTDLRYSGNTIYF
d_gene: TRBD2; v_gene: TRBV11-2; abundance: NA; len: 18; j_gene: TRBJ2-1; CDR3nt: TGTGCCAGCAGCCAGACTAGCGGGAGAAAGACGATCTACAATGAGCAGTTCTTC; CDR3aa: CASSQTSGRKTIYNEQFF
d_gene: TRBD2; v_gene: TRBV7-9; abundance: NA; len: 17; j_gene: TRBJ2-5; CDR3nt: TGTGCCAGCAGCCTGCCGGGGACTAGGGCCCGGCAAGAGACCCAGTACTTC; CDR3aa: CASSLPGTRARQETQYF
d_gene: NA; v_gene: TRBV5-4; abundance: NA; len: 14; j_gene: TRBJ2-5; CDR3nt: TGTGCCAGCAGCTCCCGGGCTAGCGTGGAGACCCAGTACTTC; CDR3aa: CASSSRASVETQYF
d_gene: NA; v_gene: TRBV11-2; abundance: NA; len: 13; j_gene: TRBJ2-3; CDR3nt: TGTGCCAGCAGCTTGCCGGGAGCAGATACGCAGTATTTT; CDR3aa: CASSLPGADTQYF
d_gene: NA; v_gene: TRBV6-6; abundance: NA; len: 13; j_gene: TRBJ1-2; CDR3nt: TGTGCCAGCAGTTCCCAGACAAACTATGGCTACACCTTC; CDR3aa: CASSSQTNYGYTF
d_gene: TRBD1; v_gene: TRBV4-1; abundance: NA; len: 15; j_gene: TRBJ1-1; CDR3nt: TGCGCCAGCAGCCAAGAGCAGGGGGCCGCTTTGCGAGCTTTCTTT; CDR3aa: CASSQEQGAALRAFF
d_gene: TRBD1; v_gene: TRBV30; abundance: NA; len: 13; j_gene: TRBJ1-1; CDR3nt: TGTGCCTGGGCTCGGACAGGGCACACTGAAGCTTTCTTT; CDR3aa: CAWARTGHTEAFF
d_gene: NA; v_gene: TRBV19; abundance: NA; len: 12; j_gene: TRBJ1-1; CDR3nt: TGTGCCAGTAAAAGGGTGAACACTGAAGCTTTCTTT; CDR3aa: CASKRVNTEAFF
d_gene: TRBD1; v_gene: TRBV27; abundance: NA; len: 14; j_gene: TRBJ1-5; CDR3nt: TGTGCCAGCAGCTCCGACAGGGCCACCCAGCCCCAGCATTTT; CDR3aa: CASSSDRATQPQHF
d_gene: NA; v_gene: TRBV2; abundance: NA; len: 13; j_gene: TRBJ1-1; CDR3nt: TGTGCCAGCAGTGAACTTCGGACACGTGAAGCTTTCTTT; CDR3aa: CASSELRTREAFF
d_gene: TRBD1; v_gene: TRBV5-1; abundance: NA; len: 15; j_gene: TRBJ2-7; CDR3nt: TGCGCCAGCAGCCCGACCTCCGGGACAGGCTACGAGCAGTACTTC; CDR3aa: CASSPTSGTGYEQYF
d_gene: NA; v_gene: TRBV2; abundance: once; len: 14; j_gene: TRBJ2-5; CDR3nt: TGTGCCAGCAGTGAAAATTTAATTGGGGAGACCCAGTACTTC; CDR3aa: CASSENLIGETQYF
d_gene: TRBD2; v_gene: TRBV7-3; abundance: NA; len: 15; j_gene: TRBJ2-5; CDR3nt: TGTGCCAGCAGCTCGGGACTAGCGGGAGTAGAGACCCAGTACTTC; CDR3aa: CASSSGLAGVETQYF
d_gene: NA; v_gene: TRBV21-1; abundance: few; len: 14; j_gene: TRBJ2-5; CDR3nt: TGTGCCAGCAGCAAAGAGGGTATGCAAGAGACCCAGTACTTC; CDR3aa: CASSKEGMQETQYF
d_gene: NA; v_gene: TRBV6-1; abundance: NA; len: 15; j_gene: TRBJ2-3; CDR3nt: TGTGCCAGCAGTCAGACTACTACAATCACAGATACGCAGTATTTT; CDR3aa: CASSQTTTITDTQYF